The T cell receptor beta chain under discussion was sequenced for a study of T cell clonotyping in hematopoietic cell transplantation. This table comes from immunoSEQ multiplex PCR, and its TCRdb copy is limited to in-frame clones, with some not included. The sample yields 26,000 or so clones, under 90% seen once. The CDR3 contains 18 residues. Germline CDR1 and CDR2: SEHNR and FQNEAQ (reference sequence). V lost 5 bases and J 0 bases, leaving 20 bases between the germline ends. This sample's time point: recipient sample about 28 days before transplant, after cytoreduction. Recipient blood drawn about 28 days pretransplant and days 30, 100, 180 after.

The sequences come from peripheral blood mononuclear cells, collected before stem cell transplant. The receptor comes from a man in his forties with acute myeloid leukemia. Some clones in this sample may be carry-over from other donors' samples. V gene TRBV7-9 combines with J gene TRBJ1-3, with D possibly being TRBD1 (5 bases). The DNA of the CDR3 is TGTGCCAGCAGCCCCCCAGACATGGGACCGCGCTCTGGAAACACCATATATTTT. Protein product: CASSPPDMGPRSGNTIYF.